This TCR beta chain was identified in a study of cytomegalovirus exposure and HLA in healthy donors. Whole-study results and caveats: A reported reduction in N-insertions relative to the approximately 670-donor mean was seen in an Asian-associated ancestry cluster in a later analysis. DRB1 showed the most TCR associations and HLA-C the fewest in a later analysis, as rates varied by HLA locus.

Comments on this clone: Its antigen is still unknown.

It was with 60 Vbeta and 13 Jbeta primers that the PCR ran. The table came from immunoSEQ multiplex PCR; TCRdb's copy has only in-frame clones and leaves some out. The sample includes just over 60,000 clones, roughly 86% of them seen just once. The CDR3 runs to 19 residues. Germline values: CDR1 SNHLY, CDR2 FYNNEI. Trimming cost V 3 bases and J 5 bases; bases outside gene matches: 15. The source material was PBMCs. The source of this sequence is a man younger than 35 in good health and CMV-seronegative. This chain links TRBV2 with TRBJ2-5, with 13 bases matching TRBD2. The CDR3 DNA is TGTGCCAGCAGTGAGGGGACTAGCGGGGTACTCATTCGAGGGGAGACCCAGTACTTC. It codes for CASSEGTSGVLIRGETQYF.